These 7 T cell receptor beta chains originate from one sample sequenced in a study of T cell repertoires in cytomegalovirus infection. These receptors' targets are unknown. MiXCR, run by TCRdb on the reads, gives a single entry per CDR3 protein. The sample consists of a few hundred thousand distinct CDR3 sequences, about 40% of them appearing once. Sequencing was performed on cultured PBMCs, taken from culture after CMV antigen stimulation. The receptors here all came from a human donor in good health (CMV status not recorded). Some clones in this sample may be carry-over from other donors' samples.

The rearrangement uses TRBV11-2 and TRBJ2-1; D gene ambiguous. Germline-derived CDR1 and CDR2 are SGHAT and FQNNGV. The V end was cut by 5 bases, the J end by 6 bases, with 8 bases between. The CDR3 covers 12 residues. The CDR3 DNA follows: TGTGCCAGCAGCAATTGGCGCAATGAGCAGTTCTTC. This translates into CASSNWRNEQFF.

This clonotype was observed at least ten times. The chain links TRBV7-2 to TRBJ2-7, with 8 positions matching TRBD1. Germline lookup yields CDR1 SGHTA and CDR2 FQGNSA. J lost 0 bases, V lost 5 bases, and 3 bases had no gene match. The CDR3 length is 14 residues. CDR3 sequence (DNA): TGTGCCAGCAGCAAAACAGGGGGCTCCTACGAGCAGTACTTC. Translating gives CASSKTGGSYEQYF. Full variable domain (remainder filled in from reference TRBV7-2 and TRBJ2-7): GAGVSQSPSNKVTEKGKDVELRCDPISGHTALYWYRQSLGQGLEFLIYFQGNSAPDKSGLPSDRFSAERTGGSVSTLTIQRTQQEDSAVYLCASSKTGGSYEQYFGPGTRLTVT.

This clonotype was recorded a few times. V is TRBV18 and J is TRBJ1-5; the D gene is possibly TRBD1 (5 bases). Germline values: CDR1 KGHSH, CDR2 LQKENI. The CDR3 totals 15 residues. Trimming removed 2 bases at V and 2 bases at J, with 10 bases between. DNA of the CDR3: TGTGCCAGCTCACCAGGGGGGAACGGCAATCAGCCCCAGCATTTT. It codes for CASSPGGNGNQPQHF. The variable domain in full, completed from reference TRBV18 and TRBJ1-5, reads NAGVMQNPRHLVRRRGQEARLRCSPMKGHSHVYWYRQLPEEGLKFMVYLQKENIIDESGMPKERFSAEFPKEGPSILRIQQVVRGDSAAYFCASSPGGNGNQPQHFGDGTRLSIL.

A few counts support this clonotype. CDR3 in DNA: TGTGCCAGCAGCGGAGGACAGAGGGCAACTAATGAAAAACTGTTTTTT. Translating gives CASSGGQRATNEKLFF. The chain joins TRBV7-2 to TRBJ1-4, with D possibly being TRBD1 (6 bases). The V end was cut by 5 bases, the J end by 0 bases, with 13 bases between. This CDR3 region has 16 residues. Germline V gene lookup returns CDR1 SGHTA and CDR2 FQGNSA.

This clonotype showed up just a few times. The CDR3 protein is CASSSGPTGELFF. CDR3 DNA: TGTGCCAGCAGTTCAGGGCCCACCGGGGAGCTGTTTTTT. This chain joins TRBV12-3 or TRBV12-4 and TRBJ2-2; D is perhaps TRBD1 (5 bases). This CDR3 region has 13 residues. The V end lost 4 bases, the J end lost 4 bases, and 7 bases lay between the germline ends.

This clonotype was seen just once. The chain joins TRBV14 to TRBJ2-1, with D tentatively TRBD1 (5 bases). The V gene's germline CDR1 is SGHDN and CDR2 FVKESK. Trimming took 4 bases from V and 9 from J, leaving 13 bases between them. CDR3 size: 13 residues. This chain's CDR3 is CASSLDSSIEQFF. CDR3 nucleotide sequence: TGTGCCAGCAGCCTCGACAGTTCCATTGAGCAGTTCTTC.

The chain employs TRBV7-9 and TRBJ2-3, with D tentatively TRBD1 (5 bases). There are 17 residues in the CDR3. The germline gives CDR1 SEHNR, CDR2 FQNEAQ (reference sequence). Trimming stripped 5 bases from V and 2 bases from J, with 20 bases between. CDR3 nucleotide sequence: TGTGCCAGCAGCCAAGATACAGGCTTACTAAACACAGATACGCAGTATTTT. It translates to CASSQDTGLLNTDTQYF.